Listed below are T cell receptor beta chains from one sample, sequenced in a study of OX40 agonist ivuxolimab in advanced cancers. Some clones are missing from TCRdb's copy, which holds only in-frame ones; the method was immunoSEQ multiplex PCR. The sample contains tens of thousands of clones, approximately 88% of which appear only once. The specimen was CD4+ or CD8+ T cells sorted from blood, collected in a trial of the OX40 agonist ivuxolimab. The receptors come from an adult with an advanced solid tumor such as melanoma, head and neck, liver or kidney cancer. Each CDR3 is given with its conserved first and last residue. Fields, in order: CDR3 DNA, CDR3 protein, V gene, D gene, J gene, clone size. D genes are given only for firm matches. Clone size, where shown, is once, few, many, or a class for clones that have expanded.

CDR3 DNA: TGCAGCGCCCGACAGACTACCTACGAGCAGTACTTC
CDR3 protein: CSARQTTYEQYF
V gene: TRBV29-1
D gene: .
J gene: TRBJ2-7
clone size: .

CDR3 DNA: TGCGCCAGCAGCTTATCCGGGTACGAGCAGTACTTC
CDR3 protein: CASSLSGYEQYF
V gene: TRBV5-1
D gene: .
J gene: TRBJ2-7
clone size: .

CDR3 DNA: TGTGCCAGCATAACCATTCGGCAGGGGAGCAACGAGCAGTACTTC
CDR3 protein: CASITIRQGSNEQYF
V gene: TRBV6-1
D gene: .
J gene: TRBJ2-7
clone size: .

CDR3 DNA: TGTGCCAGCAGCGTAGGGCAGCGCTCCTACGAGCAGTACTTC
CDR3 protein: CASSVGQRSYEQYF
V gene: TRBV9
D gene: .
J gene: TRBJ2-7
clone size: .

CDR3 DNA: TGTGCCAGCAGAGAAACCGGGACAGGGGATTACGGCTACACCTTC
CDR3 protein: CASRETGTGDYGYTF
V gene: TRBV28
D gene: TRBD1
J gene: TRBJ1-2
clone size: .

CDR3 DNA: TGTGCCAGCAGCTTAGTGGGGGCCGACTATGGCTACACCTTC
CDR3 protein: CASSLVGADYGYTF
V gene: TRBV7-2
D gene: .
J gene: TRBJ1-2
clone size: .

CDR3 DNA: TGTGCCAGCAGTCCGAGTTCCGGGAGGAACACCTACAATGAGCAGTTCTTC
CDR3 protein: CASSPSSGRNTYNEQFF
V gene: TRBV27
D gene: TRBD2
J gene: TRBJ2-1
clone size: .

CDR3 DNA: TGTGCCAGCAGACTTAAGACTAGTAGGTTGAATGAGCAGTTCTTC
CDR3 protein: CASRLKTSRLNEQFF
V gene: TRBV6-1
D gene: .
J gene: TRBJ2-1
clone size: .

CDR3 DNA: TGCGCCAGCAGCTTGGTCCCTTGGGAGCAGTACTTC
CDR3 protein: CASSLVPWEQYF
V gene: TRBV5-1
D gene: .
J gene: TRBJ2-7
clone size: .

CDR3 DNA: TGTGCCAGCAGCTTATCGGACAGGGTATTGGAGGAGCAGTTCTTC
CDR3 protein: CASSLSDRVLEEQFF
V gene: TRBV13
D gene: TRBD1
J gene: TRBJ2-1
clone size: .

CDR3 DNA: TGTGCCTGGAGTTCCCGACTAGCGGGATCCTACGAGCAGTACTTC
CDR3 protein: CAWSSRLAGSYEQYF
V gene: TRBV30
D gene: TRBD2
J gene: TRBJ2-7
clone size: .

CDR3 DNA: TGTGCCAGCAGTTTAACGGGGGCGCCTTACGAGCAGTACTTC
CDR3 protein: CASSLTGAPYEQYF
V gene: TRBV27
D gene: .
J gene: TRBJ2-7
clone size: .

CDR3 DNA: TGTGCCAGCAGCCAAGTCGCAAGTGAGGGGACAACGTACAATGAGCAGTTCTTC
CDR3 protein: CASSQVASEGTTYNEQFF
V gene: TRBV4-2
D gene: .
J gene: TRBJ2-1
clone size: .

CDR3 DNA: TGTGCCATCAGTGACGGGGTTAGGGACACTGAAGCTTTCTTT
CDR3 protein: CAISDGVRDTEAFF
V gene: TRBV10-3
D gene: .
J gene: TRBJ1-1
clone size: .

CDR3 DNA: TGTGCCAGCAGCCCAGAAGGGACTGACTCTGGAAACACCATATATTTT
CDR3 protein: CASSPEGTDSGNTIYF
V gene: TRBV9
D gene: .
J gene: TRBJ1-3
clone size: .

CDR3 DNA: TGTGCCAGCAGCCCAGGGGGGGCTAACTATGGCTACACCTTC
CDR3 protein: CASSPGGANYGYTF
V gene: TRBV27
D gene: TRBD1
J gene: TRBJ1-2
clone size: .

CDR3 DNA: TGTGCCAGCAGTTATTCCGTGGGCAGTTCAGATACGCAGTATTTT
CDR3 protein: CASSYSVGSSDTQYF
V gene: TRBV6-5
D gene: .
J gene: TRBJ2-3
clone size: .

CDR3 DNA: TGTGCCAGCAGCCCCCGGGGACTAGCGGTGGAGCAGTTCTTC
CDR3 protein: CASSPRGLAVEQFF
V gene: TRBV11-3
D gene: TRBD2
J gene: TRBJ2-1
clone size: .

CDR3 DNA: TGCAGCGCCGAGACAGGGATGAACACTGAAGCTTTCTTT
CDR3 protein: CSAETGMNTEAFF
V gene: TRBV29-1
D gene: TRBD1
J gene: TRBJ1-1
clone size: once

CDR3 DNA: TGTGCCAGCAGTTTCCGACTAGCGGGACCCTACAATGAGCAGTTCTTC
CDR3 protein: CASSFRLAGPYNEQFF
V gene: TRBV27
D gene: TRBD2
J gene: TRBJ2-1
clone size: .

CDR3 DNA: TGTGCCAGCAGTTATGGCATAACCAAAAACATTCAGTACTTC
CDR3 protein: CASSYGITKNIQYF
V gene: TRBV6-5
D gene: .
J gene: TRBJ2-4
clone size: .

CDR3 DNA: TGCAGCGTTGAACCTAGCGGGAGAGGGCGCGAGCAGTACTTC
CDR3 protein: CSVEPSGRGREQYF
V gene: TRBV29-1
D gene: TRBD2
J gene: TRBJ2-7
clone size: .

CDR3 DNA: TGTGCCAGCAGTAAAGACGGTCACCAAGAGACCCAGTACTTC
CDR3 protein: CASSKDGHQETQYF
V gene: TRBV5-6
D gene: .
J gene: TRBJ2-5
clone size: once

CDR3 DNA: TGTGCCAGCAGTTTCACCGGGGAGCTGTTTTTT
CDR3 protein: CASSFTGELFF
V gene: TRBV28
D gene: .
J gene: TRBJ2-2
clone size: .

CDR3 DNA: TGTGCCAGCAGCCTGGGACTTGTGAAAGGAGAGACCCAGTACTTC
CDR3 protein: CASSLGLVKGETQYF
V gene: TRBV27
D gene: .
J gene: TRBJ2-5
clone size: .

CDR3 DNA: TGTGCCAGCAGCGCTACTAGCGGGAGATTCGAGCAGTACTTC
CDR3 protein: CASSATSGRFEQYF
V gene: TRBV7-9
D gene: TRBD2
J gene: TRBJ2-7
clone size: few

CDR3 DNA: TGTGCCAGCAGCGTAGCAGGGGGCGCCTCCGGGGAGCTGTTTTTT
CDR3 protein: CASSVAGGASGELFF
V gene: TRBV9
D gene: TRBD1
J gene: TRBJ2-2
clone size: .

CDR3 DNA: TGTGCCATCAGTGAGGGACAGATTTCCTACGAGCAGTACTTC
CDR3 protein: CAISEGQISYEQYF
V gene: TRBV10-3
D gene: .
J gene: TRBJ2-7
clone size: .

CDR3 DNA: TGTGCCAGTAGTTTACAGGGTCTGAACACTGAAGCTTTCTTT
CDR3 protein: CASSLQGLNTEAFF
V gene: TRBV19
D gene: .
J gene: TRBJ1-1
clone size: .

CDR3 DNA: TGTGCCAGCAGCGTCCCGGGGGGGGACAGTACCTACGAGCAGTACTTC
CDR3 protein: CASSVPGGDSTYEQYF
V gene: TRBV9
D gene: .
J gene: TRBJ2-7
clone size: .

CDR3 DNA: TGTGCCAGCAGCGTAGGACAGGGCGCTGGCTACACCTTC
CDR3 protein: CASSVGQGAGYTF
V gene: TRBV7-9
D gene: TRBD1
J gene: TRBJ1-2
clone size: .

CDR3 DNA: TGTGCCAGCAGTGGGGGGACAACTGGAAACACCATATATTTT
CDR3 protein: CASSGGTTGNTIYF
V gene: TRBV6-1
D gene: .
J gene: TRBJ1-3
clone size: .

CDR3 DNA: TGTGCCAGCAGTTTGGCCACGTCCTACGAGCAGTACTTC
CDR3 protein: CASSLATSYEQYF
V gene: TRBV27
D gene: .
J gene: TRBJ2-7
clone size: few

CDR3 DNA: TGTGCCAGAGGACTAGCGGTACCTATAGGCTCCTACAATGAGCAGTTCTTC
CDR3 protein: CARGLAVPIGSYNEQFF
V gene: TRBV19
D gene: TRBD2
J gene: TRBJ2-1
clone size: once

CDR3 DNA: TGTGCCAGCAGTTACGATCGGTCGGAGTCGAATGAAAAACTGTTTTTT
CDR3 protein: CASSYDRSESNEKLFF
V gene: TRBV6-5
D gene: .
J gene: TRBJ1-4
clone size: .

CDR3 DNA: TGTGCCAGCAGTTTATGGGGAGGCCAGGAGGAGGGCTACACCTTC
CDR3 protein: CASSLWGGQEEGYTF
V gene: TRBV27
D gene: .
J gene: TRBJ1-2
clone size: medium-sized

CDR3 DNA: TGTGCCAGCTTCAGGGCGGCGGAGAACACTGAAGCTTTCTTT
CDR3 protein: CASFRAAENTEAFF
V gene: TRBV5-6
D gene: .
J gene: TRBJ1-1
clone size: .

CDR3 DNA: TGTCCGGACGGGATGACACACAAATACGAGCAGTACTTC
CDR3 protein: CPDGMTHKYEQYF
V gene: TRBV6-4
D gene: .
J gene: TRBJ2-7
clone size: .

CDR3 DNA: TGTGCCAGCAGTACACTAGCGGGAAGCACAGATACGCAGTATTTT
CDR3 protein: CASSTLAGSTDTQYF
V gene: TRBV6-5
D gene: TRBD2
J gene: TRBJ2-3
clone size: .

CDR3 DNA: TGTGCCAGCAGCTTGGGGACTAGCGGGAGGGCCTCCTACGAGCAGTACTTC
CDR3 protein: CASSLGTSGRASYEQYF
V gene: TRBV5-4
D gene: TRBD2
J gene: TRBJ2-7
clone size: .

CDR3 DNA: TGTGCCAGCAGTTACCCCTGGACTAGCGGGAGGGCCCACGAGCAGTACTTC
CDR3 protein: CASSYPWTSGRAHEQYF
V gene: TRBV28
D gene: TRBD2
J gene: TRBJ2-7
clone size: .

CDR3 DNA: TGTGCCAGCAGTTCCCCTCGGACGGAAAATCAGCCCCAGCATTTT
CDR3 protein: CASSSPRTENQPQHF
V gene: TRBV6-5
D gene: .
J gene: TRBJ1-5
clone size: .

CDR3 DNA: TGTGCCAGCAGCCAGTCGAGACTAGCGGACTACGAGCAGTACTTC
CDR3 protein: CASSQSRLADYEQYF
V gene: TRBV7-2
D gene: TRBD2
J gene: TRBJ2-7
clone size: .

CDR3 DNA: TGTGCCTGGAGTGAGGGGACTAGCGGATACAATGAGCAGTTCTTC
CDR3 protein: CAWSEGTSGYNEQFF
V gene: TRBV30
D gene: TRBD2
J gene: TRBJ2-1
clone size: .